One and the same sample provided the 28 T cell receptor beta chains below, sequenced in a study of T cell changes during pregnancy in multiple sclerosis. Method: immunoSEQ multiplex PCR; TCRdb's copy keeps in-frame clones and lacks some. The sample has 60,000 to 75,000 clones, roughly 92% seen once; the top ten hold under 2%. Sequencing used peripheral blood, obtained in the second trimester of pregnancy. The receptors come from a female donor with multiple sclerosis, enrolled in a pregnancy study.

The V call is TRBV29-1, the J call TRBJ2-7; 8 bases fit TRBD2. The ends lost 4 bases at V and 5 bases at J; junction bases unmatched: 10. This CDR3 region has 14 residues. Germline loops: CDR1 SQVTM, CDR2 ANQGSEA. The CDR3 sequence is CSVGFRTSYDEQYF. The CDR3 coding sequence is TGCAGCGTTGGATTCCGGACTAGCTACGACGAGCAGTACTTC.

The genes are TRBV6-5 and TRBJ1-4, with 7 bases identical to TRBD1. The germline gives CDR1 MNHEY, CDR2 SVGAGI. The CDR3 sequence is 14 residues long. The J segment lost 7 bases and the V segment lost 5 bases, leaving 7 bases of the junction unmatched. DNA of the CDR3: TGTGCCAGCAGTCGACAGGGATTGGGTGAAAAACTGTTTTTT. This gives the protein CASSRQGLGEKLFF.

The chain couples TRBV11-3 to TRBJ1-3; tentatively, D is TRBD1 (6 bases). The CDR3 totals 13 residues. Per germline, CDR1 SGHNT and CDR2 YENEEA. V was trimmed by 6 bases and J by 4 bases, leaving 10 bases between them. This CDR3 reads CASSYDRGNTIYF. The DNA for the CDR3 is TGTGCCAGCAGTTACGACAGGGGAAACACCATATATTTT.

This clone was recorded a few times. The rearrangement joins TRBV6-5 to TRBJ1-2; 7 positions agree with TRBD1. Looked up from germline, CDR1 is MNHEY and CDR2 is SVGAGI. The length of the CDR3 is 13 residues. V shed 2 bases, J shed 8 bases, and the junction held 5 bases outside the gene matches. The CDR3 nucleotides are TGTGCCAGCAGTTACGGACAGGTTACGGGCTACACCTTC. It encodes CASSYGQVTGYTF.

The CDR3 DNA is TGTGCCAGCAGCTCGACGTACGGGGAGCAGTTCTTC. Its protein product is CASSSTYGEQFF. This rearrangement joins TRBV11-3 to TRBJ2-1; D is unresolved. Germline V CDR1 and CDR2: SGHNT, YENEEA. This CDR3 region has 12 residues. V lost 4 bases and J lost 10, with 11 bases in between.

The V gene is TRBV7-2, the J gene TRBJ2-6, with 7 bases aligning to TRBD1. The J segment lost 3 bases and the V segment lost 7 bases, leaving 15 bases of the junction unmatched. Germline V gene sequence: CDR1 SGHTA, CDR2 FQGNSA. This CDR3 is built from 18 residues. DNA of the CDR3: TGTGCCAGCAACACCCTGTACAGGGGAGTAGTTGGGGCCAACGTCCTGACTTTC. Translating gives CASNTLYRGVVGANVLTF.

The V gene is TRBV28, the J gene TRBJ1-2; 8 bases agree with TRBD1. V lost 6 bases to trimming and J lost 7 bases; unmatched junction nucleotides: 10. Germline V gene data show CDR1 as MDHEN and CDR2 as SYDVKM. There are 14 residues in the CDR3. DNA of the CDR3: TGTGCCAGCAGCTCAGGACAGGGACAGCTTGGCTACACCTTC. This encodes CASSSGQGQLGYTF.

CDR3 sequence (DNA): TGTGCCAGCAGCTCGGGACTAGCGGGGGGAACAGATACGCAGTATTTT. It codes for CASSSGLAGGTDTQYF. The chain is built from TRBV5-6 and TRBJ2-3; TRBD2 matches at 15 bases. CDR1 SGHDT and CDR2 YYEEEE come from the germline V gene. The length of the CDR3 is 16 residues. J gave up 3 bases and V 3 bases, and 2 bases lay outside the gene matches. The variable domain in full, completed from reference TRBV5-6 and TRBJ2-3, reads DAGVTQSPTHLIKTRGQQVTLRCSPKSGHDTVSWYQQALGQGPQFIFQYYEEEERQRGNFPDRFSGHQFPNYSSELNVNALLLGDSALYLCASSSGLAGGTDTQYFGPGTRLTVL.

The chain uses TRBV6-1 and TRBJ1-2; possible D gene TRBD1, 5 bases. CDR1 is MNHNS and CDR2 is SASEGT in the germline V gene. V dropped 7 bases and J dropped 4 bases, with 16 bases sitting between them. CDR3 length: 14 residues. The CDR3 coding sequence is TGTGCCAGCATAAGGGGCACAGGAACCTATGGCTACACCTTC. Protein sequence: CASIRGTGTYGYTF.

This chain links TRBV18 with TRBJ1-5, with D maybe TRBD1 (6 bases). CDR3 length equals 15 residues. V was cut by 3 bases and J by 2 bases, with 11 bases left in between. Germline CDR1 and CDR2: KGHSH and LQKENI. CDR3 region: CASSPRGTGNQPQHF. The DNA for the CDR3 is TGTGCCAGCTCACCTAGGGGGACCGGCAATCAGCCCCAGCATTTT.

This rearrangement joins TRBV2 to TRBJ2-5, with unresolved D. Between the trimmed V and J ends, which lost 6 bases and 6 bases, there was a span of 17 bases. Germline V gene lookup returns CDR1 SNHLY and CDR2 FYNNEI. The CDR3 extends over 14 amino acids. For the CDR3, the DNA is TGTGCCAGCAGCCCACTTCTAGGATTGAAGACCCAGTACTTC. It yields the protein CASSPLLGLKTQYF.

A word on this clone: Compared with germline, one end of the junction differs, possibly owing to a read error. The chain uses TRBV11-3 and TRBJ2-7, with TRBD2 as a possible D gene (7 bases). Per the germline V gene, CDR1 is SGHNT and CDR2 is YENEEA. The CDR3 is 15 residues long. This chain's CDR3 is CASSSPGVGGADGVF. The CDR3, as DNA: TGTGCCAGCAGCTCCCCAGGAGTTGGGGGGGCAGATGGGGTCTTC.

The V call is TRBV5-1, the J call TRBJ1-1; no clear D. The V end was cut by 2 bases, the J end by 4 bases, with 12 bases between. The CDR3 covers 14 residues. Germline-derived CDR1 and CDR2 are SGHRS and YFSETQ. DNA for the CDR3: TGCGCCAGCAGCTTTGGGCAGGCCATCACTGAAGCTTTCTTT. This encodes CASSFGQAITEAFF. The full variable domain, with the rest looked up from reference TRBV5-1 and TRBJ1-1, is KAGVTQTPRYLIKTRGQQVTLSCSPISGHRSVSWYQQTPGQGLQFLFEYFSETQRNKGNFPGRFSGRQFSNSRSEMNVSTLELGDSALYLCASSFGQAITEAFFGQGTRLTVV.

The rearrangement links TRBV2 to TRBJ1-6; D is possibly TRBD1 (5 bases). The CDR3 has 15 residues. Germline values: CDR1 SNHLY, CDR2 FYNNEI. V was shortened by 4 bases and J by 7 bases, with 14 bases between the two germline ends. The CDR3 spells CASSGQGFLNSPLHF. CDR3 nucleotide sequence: TGTGCCAGCAGTGGGCAGGGCTTTTTAAATTCACCCCTCCACTTT.

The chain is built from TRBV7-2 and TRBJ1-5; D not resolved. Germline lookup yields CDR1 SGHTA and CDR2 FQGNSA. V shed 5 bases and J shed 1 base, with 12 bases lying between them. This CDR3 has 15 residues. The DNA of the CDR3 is TGTGCCAGCAGCAGCCCGCTCCACAGCAATCAGCCCCAGCATTTT. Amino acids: CASSSPLHSNQPQHF.

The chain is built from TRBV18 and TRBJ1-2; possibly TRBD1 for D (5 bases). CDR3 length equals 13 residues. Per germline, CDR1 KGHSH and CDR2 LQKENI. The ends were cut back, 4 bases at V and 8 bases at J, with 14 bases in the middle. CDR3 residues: CASSLLSGDGYTF. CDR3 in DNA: TGTGCCAGCTCACTACTGTCGGGGGACGGCTACACCTTC.

The chain's CDR3 is CASRSSGGSTF. In DNA form, the CDR3 reads TGTGCCAGCAGATCGTCGGGGGGCTCTACCTTC. The chain recombines TRBV28 with TRBJ1-2, with D tentatively TRBD1 (6 bases). The CDR3 consists of 11 residues. Germline-derived CDR1 and CDR2 are MDHEN and SYDVKM. V lost 6 bases and J lost 14, with 16 bases in between.

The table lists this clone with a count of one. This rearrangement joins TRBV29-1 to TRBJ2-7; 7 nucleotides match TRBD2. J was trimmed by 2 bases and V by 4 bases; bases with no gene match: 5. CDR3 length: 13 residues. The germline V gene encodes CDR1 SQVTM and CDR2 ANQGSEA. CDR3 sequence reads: CSVGTRLAYEQYF. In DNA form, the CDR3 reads TGCAGCGTTGGGACTAGATTAGCCTACGAGCAGTACTTC.

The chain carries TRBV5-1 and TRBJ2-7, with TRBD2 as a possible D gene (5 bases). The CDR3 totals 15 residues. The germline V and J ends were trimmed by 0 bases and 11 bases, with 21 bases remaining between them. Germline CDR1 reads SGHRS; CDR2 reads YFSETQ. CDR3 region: CASSLEVGVSRRKYF. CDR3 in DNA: TGCGCCAGCAGCTTGGAGGTGGGAGTAAGTAGGAGGAAGTACTTC. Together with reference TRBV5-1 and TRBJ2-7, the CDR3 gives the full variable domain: KAGVTQTPRYLIKTRGQQVTLSCSPISGHRSVSWYQQTPGQGLQFLFEYFSETQRNKGNFPGRFSGRQFSNSRSEMNVSTLELGDSALYLCASSLEVGVSRRKYFGPGTRLTVT.

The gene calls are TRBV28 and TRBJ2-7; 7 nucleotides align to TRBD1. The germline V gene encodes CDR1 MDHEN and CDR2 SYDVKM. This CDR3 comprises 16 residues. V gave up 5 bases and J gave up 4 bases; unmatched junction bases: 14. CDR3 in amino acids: CASSPPPRQGGYEQYF. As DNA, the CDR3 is TGTGCCAGCAGTCCCCCCCCCAGACAGGGCGGGTACGAGCAGTACTTC.

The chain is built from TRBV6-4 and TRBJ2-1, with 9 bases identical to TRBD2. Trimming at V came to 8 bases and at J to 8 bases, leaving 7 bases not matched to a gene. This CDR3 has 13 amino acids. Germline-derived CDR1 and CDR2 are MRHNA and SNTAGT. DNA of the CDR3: TGTGCCAGCGGCGCGGGGGGGGAGGATGAGCAGTTCTTC. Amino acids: CASGAGGEDEQFF.

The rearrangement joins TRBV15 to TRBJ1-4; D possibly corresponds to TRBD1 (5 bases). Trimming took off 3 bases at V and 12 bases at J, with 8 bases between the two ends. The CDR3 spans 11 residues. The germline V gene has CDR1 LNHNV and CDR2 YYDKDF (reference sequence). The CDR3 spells CATSRGGELFF. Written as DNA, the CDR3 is TGTGCCACCAGCAGGGGAGGGGAACTGTTTTTT.

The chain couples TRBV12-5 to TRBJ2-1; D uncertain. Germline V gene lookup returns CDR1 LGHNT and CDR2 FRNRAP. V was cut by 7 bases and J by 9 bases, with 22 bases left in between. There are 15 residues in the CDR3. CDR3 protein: CASAPGVGSGREQFF. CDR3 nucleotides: TGTGCTAGTGCTCCCGGTGTGGGCAGTGGCCGTGAGCAGTTCTTC.

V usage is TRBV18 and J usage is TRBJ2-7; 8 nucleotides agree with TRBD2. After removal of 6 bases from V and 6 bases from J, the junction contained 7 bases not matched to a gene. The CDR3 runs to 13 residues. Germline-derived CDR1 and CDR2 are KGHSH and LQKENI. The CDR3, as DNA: TGTGCCAGCTCGTCGGGACTAGAATTCGAGCAGTACTTC. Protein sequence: CASSSGLEFEQYF. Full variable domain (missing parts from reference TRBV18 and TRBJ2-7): NAGVMQNPRHLVRRRGQEARLRCSPMKGHSHVYWYRQLPEEGLKFMVYLQKENIIDESGMPKERFSAEFPKEGPSILRIQQVVRGDSAAYFCASSSGLEFEQYFGPGTRLTVT.

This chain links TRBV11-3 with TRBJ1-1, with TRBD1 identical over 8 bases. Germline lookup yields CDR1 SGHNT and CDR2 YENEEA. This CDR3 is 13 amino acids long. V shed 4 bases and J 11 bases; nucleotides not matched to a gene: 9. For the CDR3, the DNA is TGTGCCAGCAGCTACGGACAGGGACGGCAGGCTTTCTTT. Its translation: CASSYGQGRQAFF.

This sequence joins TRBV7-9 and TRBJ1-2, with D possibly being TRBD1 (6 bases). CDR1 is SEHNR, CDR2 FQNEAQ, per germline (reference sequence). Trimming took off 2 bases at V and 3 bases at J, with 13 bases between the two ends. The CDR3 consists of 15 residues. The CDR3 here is CASSLNRDRDYGYTF. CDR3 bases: TGTGCCAGCAGCTTAAACAGGGATAGAGACTATGGCTACACCTTC.

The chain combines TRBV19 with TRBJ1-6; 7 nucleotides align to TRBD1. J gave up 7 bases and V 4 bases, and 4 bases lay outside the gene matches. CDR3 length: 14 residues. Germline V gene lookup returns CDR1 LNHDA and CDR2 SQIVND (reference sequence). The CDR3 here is CASSRRDRNSPLHF. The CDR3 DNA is TGTGCCAGTAGTAGGAGGGACAGAAATTCACCCCTCCACTTT.

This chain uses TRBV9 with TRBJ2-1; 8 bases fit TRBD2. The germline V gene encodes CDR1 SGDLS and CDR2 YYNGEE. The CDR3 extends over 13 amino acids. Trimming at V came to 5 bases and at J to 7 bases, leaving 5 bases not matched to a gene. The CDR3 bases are TGTGCCAGCAGACCCCCGGGGGGGAATGAGCAGTTCTTC. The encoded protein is CASRPPGGNEQFF.